This entry features one TCR beta chain sequence. Clones were read by immunoSEQ multiplex PCR, and TCRdb kept only the in-frame ones, dropping some. The sample includes fewer than 200,000 clones, around nine tenths seen only once; the top ten take 6% to 8.5%. The data are from a study of cytomegalovirus exposure and HLA in healthy donors. The CDR3 contains 15 residues. Germline-derived CDR1 and CDR2 are SGHDT and YYEEEE. The V end lost 3 bases, the J end lost 8 bases, and 20 bases lay between the germline ends. This sequence joins TRBV5-6 and TRBJ1-2, with D maybe TRBD1 (6 bases). The TCR was taken from a man aged 25-40 years in good health and CMV-seropositive. The source material was PBMCs. The CDR3 DNA reads TGTGCCAGCAGCTGGGGGTGGGGGCCGGAGAGAGGCTACACCTTC. Residues: CASSWGWGPERGYTF.